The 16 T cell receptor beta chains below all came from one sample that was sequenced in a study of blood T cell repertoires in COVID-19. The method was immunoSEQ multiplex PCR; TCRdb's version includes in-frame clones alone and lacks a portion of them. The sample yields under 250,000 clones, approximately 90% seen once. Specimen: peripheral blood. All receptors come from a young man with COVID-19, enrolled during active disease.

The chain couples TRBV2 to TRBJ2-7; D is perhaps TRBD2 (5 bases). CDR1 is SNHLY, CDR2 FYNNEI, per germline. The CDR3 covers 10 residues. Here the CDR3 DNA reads TGTGCAAGCCAGAGGGACGAGCAGTACTTC. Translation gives CASQRDEQYF. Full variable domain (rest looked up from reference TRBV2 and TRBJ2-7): EPEVTQTPSHQVTQMGQEVILRCVPISNHLYFYWYRQILGQKVEFLVSFYNNEISEKSEIFDDQFSVERPDGSNFTLKIRSTKLEDSAMYFCASQRDEQYFGPGTRLTVT.

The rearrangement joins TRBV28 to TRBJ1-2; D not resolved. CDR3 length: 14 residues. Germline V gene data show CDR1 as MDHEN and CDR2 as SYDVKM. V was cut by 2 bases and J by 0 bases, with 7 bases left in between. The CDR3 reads CASSLLTPNYGYTF. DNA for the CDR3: TGTGCCAGCAGTTTACTTACACCTAACTATGGCTACACCTTC.

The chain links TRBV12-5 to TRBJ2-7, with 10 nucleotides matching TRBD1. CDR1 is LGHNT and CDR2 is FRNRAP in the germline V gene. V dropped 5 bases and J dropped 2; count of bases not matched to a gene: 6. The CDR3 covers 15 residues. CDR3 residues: CASGEGTGVTYEQYF. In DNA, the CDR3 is TGTGCTAGTGGTGAAGGGACAGGGGTCACCTACGAGCAGTACTTC. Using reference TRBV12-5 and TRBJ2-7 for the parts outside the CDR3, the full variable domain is DARVTQTPRHKVTEMGQEVTMRCQPILGHNTVFWYRQTMMQGLELLAYFRNRAPLDDSGMPKDRFSAEMPDATLATLKIQPSEPRDSAVYFCASGEGTGVTYEQYFGPGTRLTVT.

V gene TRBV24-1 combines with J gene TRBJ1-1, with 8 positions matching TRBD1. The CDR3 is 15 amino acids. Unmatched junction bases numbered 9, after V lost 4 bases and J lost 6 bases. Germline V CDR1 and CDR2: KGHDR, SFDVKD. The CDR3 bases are TGTGCCACCAGTGAGGCCACAGGGGGGCAGGCTGAAGCTTTCTTT. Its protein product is CATSEATGGQAEAFF.

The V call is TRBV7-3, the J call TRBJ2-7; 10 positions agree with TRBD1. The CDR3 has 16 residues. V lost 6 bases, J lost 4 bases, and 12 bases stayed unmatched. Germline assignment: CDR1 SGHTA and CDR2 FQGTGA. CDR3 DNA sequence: TGTGCCAGCAGGTTGACAGGGGGCACTCAGGCGTACGAGCAGTACTTC. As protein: CASRLTGGTQAYEQYF.

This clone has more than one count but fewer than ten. CDR3 in DNA: TGTGCCAGCAGTTCCGCGGGGTTTGATTTCTTT. Protein sequence: CASSSAGFDFF. This chain connects TRBV6-6 to TRBJ1-1; no clear D gene. The CDR3 sequence is 11 residues long. The germline CDR1 and CDR2 sequences are MNHNY and SVGAGI (reference sequence). Trimming removed 4 bases at V and 13 bases at J, with 13 bases between.

The CDR3 nucleotides read TGTGCCAGCAGCCCGACCTTTCTTCTAGCGTCCGGGGAGCTGTTTTTT. It is translated as CASSPTFLLASGELFF. The J gene is TRBJ2-2, the V gene TRBV5-6, with a possible D match to TRBD2 (6 bases). CDR1 SGHDT and CDR2 YYEEEE come from the germline V gene. There are 16 residues in the CDR3. Trimming stripped 4 bases from V and 6 bases from J, with 19 bases between.

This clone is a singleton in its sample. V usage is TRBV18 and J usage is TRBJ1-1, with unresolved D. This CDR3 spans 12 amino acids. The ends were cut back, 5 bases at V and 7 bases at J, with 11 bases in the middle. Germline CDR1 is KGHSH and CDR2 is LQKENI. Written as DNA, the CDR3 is TGTGCCAGCTCATCCCGAGGAGATGAAGCTTTCTTT. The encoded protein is CASSSRGDEAFF.

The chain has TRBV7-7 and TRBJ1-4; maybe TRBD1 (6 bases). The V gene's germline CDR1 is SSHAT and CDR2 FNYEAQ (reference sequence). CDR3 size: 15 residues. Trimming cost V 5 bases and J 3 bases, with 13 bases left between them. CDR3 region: CASSLRGTANEKLFF. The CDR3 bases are TGTGCCAGCAGCCTTAGGGGGACGGCTAATGAAAAACTGTTTTTT.

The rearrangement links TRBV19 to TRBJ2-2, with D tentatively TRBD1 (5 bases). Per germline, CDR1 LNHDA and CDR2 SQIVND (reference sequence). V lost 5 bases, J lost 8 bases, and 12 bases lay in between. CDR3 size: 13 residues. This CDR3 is CASSWGSQGELFF. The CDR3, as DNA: TGTGCCAGTAGTTGGGGCAGTCAAGGGGAGCTGTTTTTT.

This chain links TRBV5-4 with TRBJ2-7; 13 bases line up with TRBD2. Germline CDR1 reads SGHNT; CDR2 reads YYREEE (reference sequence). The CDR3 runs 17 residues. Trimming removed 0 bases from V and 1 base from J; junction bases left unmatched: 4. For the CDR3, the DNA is TGTGCCAGCAGCTTGGGACTAGCGGGAGGAACATCCTACGAGCAGTACTTC. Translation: CASSLGLAGGTSYEQYF. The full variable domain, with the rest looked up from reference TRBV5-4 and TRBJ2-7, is ETGVTQSPTHLIKTRGQQVTLRCSSQSGHNTVSWYQQALGQGPQFIFQYYREEENGRGNFPPRFSGLQFPNYSSELNVNALELDDSALYLCASSLGLAGGTSYEQYFGPGTRLTVT.

CDR3 residues: CASSRGEGQGETQYF. The CDR3 nucleotides read TGCGCCAGCAGCAGGGGGGAGGGCCAGGGTGAGACCCAGTACTTC. The chain combines TRBV5-1 with TRBJ2-5; a possible D gene is TRBD2 (7 bases). Germline V gene sequence: CDR1 SGHRS, CDR2 YFSETQ. CDR3 length: 15 residues. Deletions cut 4 bases from V and 5 bases from J, with 18 bases between.

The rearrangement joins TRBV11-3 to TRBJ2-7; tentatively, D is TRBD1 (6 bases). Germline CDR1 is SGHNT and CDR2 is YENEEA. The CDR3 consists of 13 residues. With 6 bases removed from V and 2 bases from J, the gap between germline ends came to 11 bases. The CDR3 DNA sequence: TGTGCCAGCAGTAAACAGGGCACCTACGAGCAGTACTTC. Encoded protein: CASSKQGTYEQYF.

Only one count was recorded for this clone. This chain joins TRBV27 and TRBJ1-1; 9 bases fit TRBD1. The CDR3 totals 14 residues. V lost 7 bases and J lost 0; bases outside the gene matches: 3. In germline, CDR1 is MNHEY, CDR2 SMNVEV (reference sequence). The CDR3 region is CASKWDRVNTEAFF. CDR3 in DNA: TGTGCCAGCAAATGGGACAGGGTGAACACTGAAGCTTTCTTT.

The CDR3 sequence is CASSLAGSYEQYF. In DNA, the CDR3 is TGCGCCAGCAGCTTGGCCGGGAGCTACGAGCAGTACTTC. V gene TRBV5-1 combines with J gene TRBJ2-7; the D gene is possibly TRBD2 (6 bases). This CDR3 is 13 amino acids long. The germline V gene encodes CDR1 SGHRS and CDR2 YFSETQ. V was pared by 0 bases and J by 3 bases, with 7 bases between.

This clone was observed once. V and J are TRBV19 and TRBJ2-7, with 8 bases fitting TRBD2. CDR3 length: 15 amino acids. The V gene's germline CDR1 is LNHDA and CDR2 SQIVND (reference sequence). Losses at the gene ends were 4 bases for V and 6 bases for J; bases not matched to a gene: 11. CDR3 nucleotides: TGTGCCAGTAGTACGAGGACTAGCCCCGCAGGCGAGCAGTACTTC. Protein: CASSTRTSPAGEQYF.